The entry below describes one T cell receptor (beta chain). Antigen: not known. Germline values: CDR1 SGHDN, CDR2 FVKESK. V was cut by 0 bases and J by 6 bases, with 18 bases left in between. The CDR3 spans 17 residues. A multiplex PCR was run with 60 Vbeta primers and 13 Jbeta primers. Sequenced by immunoSEQ multiplex PCR; TCRdb stores in-frame clones only, minus some. The table lists 65,000 or so clones, approximately 78% of them singletons, with over 2.5% in the top ten. These data belong to a study of cytomegalovirus exposure and HLA in healthy donors. As for the study in general: The Caucasian-associated ancestry cluster contained around four fifths of the 300 to 400 genotyped donors.

The study, taken as a whole, reports: Some segments of the V type, notably TRBV6-2 and TRBV6-3, were excluded as indistinguishable. Among donors in an Asian-associated ancestry cluster, a later analysis reportedly found fewer N-insertions than the approximately 700-donor mean. Associated with HLA alleles at 0.05 false discovery rate in a later analysis were around 15,000 TCR beta sequences.

The TCR was taken from a girl aged 10-17 years in good health and CMV-seropositive. J is TRBJ2-1 and V is TRBV14; D unclear. The material sequenced was PBMCs. As DNA, the CDR3 is TGTGCCAGCAGCCAAGATGTCCCGATCTTGCCAGGCAATGAGCAGTTCTTC. The encoded protein is CASSQDVPILPGNEQFF.